The 32 T cell receptor beta chains reported below all come from one sample, sequenced in a study of cytomegalovirus exposure and HLA in healthy donors. The PCR had 60 Vbeta and 13 Jbeta primers. Produced via immunoSEQ multiplex PCR; TCRdb's table is partial and in-frame only. The table includes about 160,000 clones, roughly 85% detected once. Sequenced: PBMCs. The receptors originated from a woman aged 45-60 years in good health and CMV-seropositive.

J is TRBJ2-3 and V is TRBV5-1; 9 nucleotides line up with TRBD1. Trimming cost V 7 bases and J 1 base; bases outside gene matches: 4. This CDR3 contains 14 residues. CDR1 and CDR2 (germline): SGHRS, YFSETQ. The CDR3 loop is CASGRDRGTDTQYF. The DNA of the CDR3 is TGCGCCAGCGGCAGGGACAGGGGCACAGATACGCAGTATTTT.

This chain connects TRBV7-8 to TRBJ1-1; no reliable D call. Trimming left V 1 base short and J 7 bases short, with 10 bases between. Looked up from germline, CDR1 is SGHVS and CDR2 is FQNEAQ. The CDR3 runs to 13 residues. The CDR3 region is CASSLGFRGEAFF. The CDR3 coding sequence is TGTGCCAGCAGCTTAGGTTTTCGAGGTGAAGCTTTCTTT. Drawing the rest from reference TRBV7-8 and TRBJ1-1, the complete variable domain is GAGVSQSPRYKVAKRGQDVALRCDPISGHVSLFWYQQALGQGPEFLTYFQNEAQLDKSGLPSDRFFAERPEGSVSTLKIQRTQQEDSAVYLCASSLGFRGEAFFGQGTRLTVV.

The chain links TRBV10-3 to TRBJ2-1, with D possibly TRBD2 on 6 matching bases. This CDR3 region has 16 residues. Germline V gene data show CDR1 as ENHRY and CDR2 as SYGVKD. The V end lost 7 bases, the J end lost 0 bases, and 16 bases lay between the germline ends. CDR3 DNA sequence: TGTGCCATCAAGCCGAGCGGGCCCGACTCCTACAATGAGCAGTTCTTC. As protein: CAIKPSGPDSYNEQFF.

V usage is TRBV25-1 and J usage is TRBJ1-1; the D is unclear. The V end lost 3 bases, the J end lost 0 bases, and 8 bases lay between the germline ends. CDR3 length equals 14 residues. Germline V gives CDR1 MGHDK, CDR2 SYGVNS. The CDR3 is CASSEEGMNTEAFF. CDR3 bases: TGTGCCAGCAGTGAGGAGGGTATGAACACTGAAGCTTTCTTT.

V usage is TRBV5-6 and J usage is TRBJ1-1; 9 positions agree with TRBD1. The germline V gene encodes CDR1 SGHDT and CDR2 YYEEEE. This CDR3 contains 17 residues. Trimming removed 0 bases from V and 1 base from J; junction bases left unmatched: 7. The CDR3: CASSLVGQGRENTEAFF. The CDR3 DNA sequence: TGTGCCAGCAGCTTGGTGGGACAGGGAAGGGAGAACACTGAAGCTTTCTTT. Supplemented by reference TRBV5-6 and TRBJ1-1, the full variable domain reads DAGVTQSPTHLIKTRGQQVTLRCSPKSGHDTVSWYQQALGQGPQFIFQYYEEEERQRGNFPDRFSGHQFPNYSSELNVNALLLGDSALYLCASSLVGQGRENTEAFFGQGTRLTVV.

This chain uses TRBV18 with TRBJ1-3; D gene unclear. V was shortened by 4 bases and J by 5 bases, with 21 bases between the two germline ends. Germline lookup yields CDR1 KGHSH and CDR2 LQKENI. The length of the CDR3 is 17 residues. In DNA form, the CDR3 reads TGTGCCAGCTCACTTACCCCCGCCGGGAAGCTTCGAAACACCATATATTTT. It yields the protein CASSLTPAGKLRNTIYF. The whole variable domain, filled in from reference TRBV18 and TRBJ1-3, reads NAGVMQNPRHLVRRRGQEARLRCSPMKGHSHVYWYRQLPEEGLKFMVYLQKENIIDESGMPKERFSAEFPKEGPSILRIQQVVRGDSAAYFCASSLTPAGKLRNTIYFGEGSWLTVV.

The genes are TRBV2 and TRBJ1-4; D is unresolved. Germline-derived CDR1 and CDR2 are SNHLY and FYNNEI. V lost 6 bases to trimming and J lost 0 bases, with 8 bases between them. The CDR3 has 14 residues. In DNA form, the CDR3 reads TGTGCCAGCAGAACCCGGGCAACTAATGAAAAACTGTTTTTT. Translated: CASRTRATNEKLFF.

This clone was seen a single time. The chain recombines TRBV6-1 with TRBJ1-2; D is perhaps TRBD1 (5 bases). V dropped 1 base and J dropped 4 bases, with 19 bases sitting between them. The CDR3 covers 17 residues. Germline CDR1 is MNHNS and CDR2 is SASEGT. CDR3 amino acids: CASSEVKVRTSGYGYTF. The CDR3, as DNA: TGTGCCAGCAGTGAAGTAAAGGTAAGGACATCAGGCTATGGCTACACCTTC.

In this sample, this clone turned up a few times. This chain uses TRBV7-2 with TRBJ2-5; TRBD2 aligns across 11 bases. CDR3 size: 16 residues. V gave up 5 bases and J gave up 3 bases; unmatched junction bases: 8. The germline CDR1 and CDR2 sequences are SGHTA and FQGNSA. The CDR3 protein is CASSLGLAGGEETQYF. In DNA, the CDR3 is TGTGCCAGCAGCCTCGGGCTAGCGGGAGGAGAAGAGACCCAGTACTTC.

This sequence joins TRBV6-5 and TRBJ1-2; 9 bases line up with TRBD1. The CDR3 runs 13 residues. In germline, CDR1 is MNHEY, CDR2 SVGAGI. V lost 7 bases to trimming and J lost 7 bases; unmatched junction nucleotides: 7. The CDR3 sequence: CASKQGARSGYTF. The CDR3 DNA reads as TGTGCCAGCAAACAGGGGGCGCGGAGTGGCTACACCTTC.

V and J are TRBV11-1 and TRBJ2-5, with a weak D call TRBD2 (6 bases). With 0 bases removed from V and 1 base from J, the gap between germline ends came to 15 bases. Per the germline V gene, CDR1 is SGHAT and CDR2 is FQDESV (reference sequence). The CDR3 loop spans 17 amino acids. The CDR3 bases are TGTGCCAGCAGCTTAGCAAGATTCGGACTATCCCAAGAGACCCAGTACTTC. Translating gives CASSLARFGLSQETQYF.

This clone was detected only once. This sequence joins TRBV15 and TRBJ1-4; no definite D call. V was shortened by 5 bases and J by 0 bases, with 10 bases between the two germline ends. CDR3 length: 15 residues. Germline assignment: CDR1 LNHNV and CDR2 YYDKDF (reference sequence). The CDR3 nucleotides are TGTGCCACCAGCCCCAGGATTGCAACTAATGAAAAACTGTTTTTT. Translating it yields CATSPRIATNEKLFF.

The chain joins TRBV5-8 to TRBJ2-1; 8 nucleotides line up with TRBD1. CDR3 length: 16 amino acids. V shed 4 bases and J 4 bases; nucleotides not matched to a gene: 10. The germline V gene encodes CDR1 SGHTS and CDR2 YDEGEE. The CDR3 nucleotides are TGTGCCAGCAGCCCCCCGGACAGGGCATATTACAATGAGCAGTTCTTC. Protein: CASSPPDRAYYNEQFF.

This rearrangement joins TRBV6-1 to TRBJ2-3, with D perhaps TRBD2 (6 bases). Germline CDR1 reads MNHNS; CDR2 reads SASEGT. The CDR3 runs to 14 residues. Trimming took 7 bases from V and 4 from J, leaving 15 bases between them. The CDR3 sequence is CASTGFGGADTQYF. CDR3 DNA: TGTGCCAGCACGGGTTTCGGGGGAGCAGATACGCAGTATTTT.

This chain uses TRBV2 with TRBJ2-7; possibly TRBD2 for D (6 bases). Germline lookup yields CDR1 SNHLY and CDR2 FYNNEI. The CDR3 spans 10 residues. V was pared by 8 bases and J by 12 bases, with 14 bases between. CDR3 in amino acids: CASRRGGLYF. CDR3 DNA: TGTGCCAGCCGGAGGGGCGGCTTGTACTTC.

The V gene is TRBV21-1, the J gene TRBJ1-5; TRBD1, as called in the table, went unchecked against the DNA. TRBV21-1 counts as a pseudogene. The CDR3 runs 16 residues. The CDR3 DNA reads as TGTGCCAGCAGCAAATCCCCAGGGGGCCCCGATCAGCCCCAGCATTTT. Protein: CASSKSPGGPDQPQHF.

This clone showed up just once. The V call is TRBV21-1, the J call TRBJ1-2; the D call of TRBD1 is as the table states it, not checked on the DNA. TRBV21-1 is described as a pseudogene. The CDR3 is 12 amino acids. The CDR3 sequence is CASSNPRLAFTF. As DNA, the CDR3 is TGTGCCAGCAGCAATCCCAGGTTGGCCTTCACCTTC.

The chain links TRBV28 to TRBJ2-5; no clear D. CDR3 length equals 12 residues. The germline V and J ends were trimmed by 4 bases and 4 bases, with 7 bases remaining between them. Germline CDR1 is MDHEN and CDR2 is SYDVKM. CDR3 sequence (DNA): TGTGCCAGCAGTTCCGGTTTAGAGACCCAGTACTTC. Translated: CASSSGLETQYF. The entire variable domain, with the rest obtained from reference TRBV28 and TRBJ2-5, is as follows: DVKVTQSSRYLVKRTGEKVFLECVQDMDHENMFWYRQDPGLGLRLIYFSYDVKMKEKGDIPEGYSVSREKKERFSLILESASTNQTSMYLCASSSGLETQYFGPGTRLLVL.

This chain connects TRBV6-5 to TRBJ2-1; 11 nucleotides line up with TRBD2. CDR1 MNHEY and CDR2 SVGAGI come from the germline V gene. Germline trimming cut 0 bases from V and 9 bases from J; bases unmatched to any gene: 4. The CDR3 is 15 residues long. This chain's CDR3 is CASSYSLAGVAEQFF. For the CDR3, the DNA is TGTGCCAGCAGTTACTCACTAGCGGGAGTAGCTGAGCAGTTCTTC.

This clone was observed a single time. The chain couples TRBV5-5 to TRBJ2-1, with D possibly TRBD1 on 5 matching bases. With 4 bases removed from V and 10 bases from J, the gap between germline ends came to 12 bases. This CDR3 spans 12 amino acids. Germline lookup yields CDR1 SGHKS and CDR2 YYEKEE (reference sequence). This chain's CDR3 is CASSPVRQEQFF. CDR3 in DNA: TGTGCCAGCAGCCCCGTCCGACAGGAGCAGTTCTTC. Filled out from reference TRBV5-5 and TRBJ2-1, the complete variable domain reads DAGVTQSPTHLIKTRGQQVTLRCSPISGHKSVSWYQQVLGQGPQFIFQYYEKEERGRGNFPDRFSARQFPNYSSELNVNALLLGDSALYLCASSPVRQEQFFGPGTRLTVL.

Only one count was recorded for this clone. CDR3 amino acids: CASSPDRGRIEKLFF. As DNA, the CDR3 is TGCGCCAGCAGCCCGGACAGGGGGCGCATAGAAAAACTGTTTTTT. The rearrangement links TRBV4-1 to TRBJ1-4; TRBD1 matches at 11 bases. The CDR3 is made up of 15 amino acids. Germline V CDR1 and CDR2: MGHRA, YSYEKL. J lost 8 bases, V lost 4 bases, and 6 bases had no gene match.

The chain joins TRBV5-6 to TRBJ2-7; 7 bases are shared with TRBD1. In germline, CDR1 is SGHDT, CDR2 YYEEEE. The J segment lost 0 bases and the V segment lost 5 bases, leaving 5 bases of the junction unmatched. The CDR3 loop spans 14 amino acids. CDR3 nucleotide sequence: TGTGCCAGCAGAATGGACAGGAGCTCCTACGAGCAGTACTTC. Translation gives CASRMDRSSYEQYF.

The chain carries TRBV29-1 and TRBJ1-5; D unresolved. The CDR3 has 13 amino acids. Trimming removed 4 bases from V and 3 bases from J, with 10 bases in between. Per the germline V gene, CDR1 is SQVTM and CDR2 is ANQGSEA. Here the CDR3 reads CSVADINNQPQHF. In nucleotides, the CDR3 is TGCAGCGTTGCTGACATAAACAATCAGCCCCAGCATTTT.

The gene calls are TRBV5-4 and TRBJ2-3; 10 positions match TRBD2. The CDR3 runs 15 residues. V dropped 6 bases and J dropped 1; count of bases not matched to a gene: 5. CDR1 is SGHNT and CDR2 is YYREEE in the germline V gene (reference sequence). The CDR3 region has the DNA TGTGCCAGCACCCGGGGGACTAGCGGCACAGATACGCAGTATTTT. Its protein product is CASTRGTSGTDTQYF.

The chain uses TRBV18 and TRBJ2-1; 10 bases line up with TRBD1. Looked up from germline, CDR1 is KGHSH and CDR2 is LQKENI. CDR3 length: 16 residues. The V gene end was trimmed by 3 bases and the J gene end by 6 bases; junction bases not matched to a gene: 8. DNA for the CDR3: TGTGCCAGCTCACCTTTGGACAGGGGGACTGGCAATGAGCAGTTCTTC. Translated: CASSPLDRGTGNEQFF. The variable domain in full, with the rest retrieved from reference TRBV18 and TRBJ2-1, is NAGVMQNPRHLVRRRGQEARLRCSPMKGHSHVYWYRQLPEEGLKFMVYLQKENIIDESGMPKERFSAEFPKEGPSILRIQQVVRGDSAAYFCASSPLDRGTGNEQFFGPGTRLTVL.

This chain uses TRBV30 with TRBJ2-7; TRBD2 is a possible D gene (6 bases). Between the trimmed V and J ends, which lost 0 bases and 2 bases, there was a span of 11 bases. The germline gives CDR1 GTSNPN, CDR2 SVGIG (reference sequence). This CDR3 region has 14 residues. The CDR3 coding sequence is TGTGCCTGGAGTGTACACGGGAGACCCTACGAGCAGTACTTC. This gives the protein CAWSVHGRPYEQYF.

A word on this clone: Germline is not matched at one junction end, which may reflect a read error. The rearrangement joins TRBV19 to TRBJ1-1, with D tentatively TRBD1 (5 bases). CDR3 length: 16 residues. Germline V gene data show CDR1 as LNHDA and CDR2 as SQIVND (reference sequence). CDR3 bases: TGTGCCAGTAGTATAGACAGGGTACGAACGAACGCTGAAGCTTTCTTT. Protein product: CASSIDRVRTNAEAFF.

The count of this clone is one. The V gene is TRBV27, the J gene TRBJ2-3; 12 bases line up with TRBD2. Germline V CDR1 and CDR2: MNHEY, SMNVEV (reference sequence). The V and J ends lost 6 bases and 2 bases, in that order; junction bases with no gene match: 6. This CDR3 region has 16 residues. DNA of the CDR3: TGTGCCAGCAGACGACTAGCGGGGGCGCCCACAGATACGCAGTATTTT. Translated: CASRRLAGAPTDTQYF.

The CDR3 is CASSPRDRGLGANVLTF. The CDR3 DNA is TGCGCCAGCAGCCCCCGGGACAGGGGGCTTGGGGCCAACGTCCTGACTTTC. The chain joins TRBV4-1 to TRBJ2-6; TRBD1 matches at 12 bases. Germline assignment: CDR1 MGHRA and CDR2 YSYEKL. Trimming at V came to 4 bases and at J to 3 bases, leaving 4 bases not matched to a gene. The CDR3 covers 17 residues.

This clone occurred a few times. This chain links TRBV10-1 with TRBJ2-2, with TRBD1 as a possible D gene (5 bases). In germline, CDR1 is WNHNN, CDR2 SYGVQD (reference sequence). Trimming cost V 3 bases and J 3 bases, with 5 bases left between them. The CDR3 covers 13 residues. CDR3 protein: CASSDRDTGELFF. The CDR3 DNA follows: TGCGCCAGCAGTGACAGGGACACCGGGGAGCTGTTTTTT.

This clone was observed once. A junction boundary mismatches the germline segment, possibly from a read error. V is TRBV5-1 and J is TRBJ1-4; 8 bases map to TRBD1. Germline CDR1 reads SGHRS; CDR2 reads YFSETQ. The CDR3 contains 17 residues. The CDR3 region is CASNKAPGQGSSETLFF. The CDR3 DNA reads as TGCGCCAGCAATAAAGCACCCGGACAGGGTAGCAGTGAAACACTGTTTTTT.

The DNA of the CDR3 is TGTGCCAGCAGCAGTACGAGGGGAAACACCATATATTTT. It yields the protein CASSSTRGNTIYF. The chain employs TRBV11-3 and TRBJ1-3; D not certain. CDR3 length: 13 amino acids. Trimming took 5 bases from V and 4 from J, leaving 9 bases between them. In germline, CDR1 is SGHNT, CDR2 YENEEA.